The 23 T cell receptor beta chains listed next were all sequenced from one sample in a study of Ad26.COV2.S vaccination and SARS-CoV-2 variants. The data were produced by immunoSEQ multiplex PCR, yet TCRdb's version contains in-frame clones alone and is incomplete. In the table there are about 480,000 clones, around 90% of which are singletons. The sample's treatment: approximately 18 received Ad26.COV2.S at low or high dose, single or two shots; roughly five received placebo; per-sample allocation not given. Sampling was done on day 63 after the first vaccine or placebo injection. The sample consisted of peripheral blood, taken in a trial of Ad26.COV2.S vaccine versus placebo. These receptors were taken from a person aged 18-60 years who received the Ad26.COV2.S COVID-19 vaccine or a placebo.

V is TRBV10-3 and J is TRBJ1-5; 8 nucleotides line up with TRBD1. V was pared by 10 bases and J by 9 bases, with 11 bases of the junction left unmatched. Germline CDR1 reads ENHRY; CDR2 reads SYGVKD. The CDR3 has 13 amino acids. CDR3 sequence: CATTGQAGAPQHF. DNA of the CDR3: TGTGCCACCACGGGACAGGCAGGAGCGCCCCAGCATTTT.

The CDR3 protein is CASSGTGTSYEQYF. Written as DNA, the CDR3 is TGTGCCAGTAGTGGGACAGGGACTTCCTACGAGCAGTACTTC. The chain links TRBV19 to TRBJ2-7, with 9 bases lining up with TRBD1. Germline values: CDR1 LNHDA, CDR2 SQIVND (reference sequence). The trim removed 5 bases at V and 1 base at J, leaving 3 bases unmatched. The CDR3 extends over 14 amino acids.

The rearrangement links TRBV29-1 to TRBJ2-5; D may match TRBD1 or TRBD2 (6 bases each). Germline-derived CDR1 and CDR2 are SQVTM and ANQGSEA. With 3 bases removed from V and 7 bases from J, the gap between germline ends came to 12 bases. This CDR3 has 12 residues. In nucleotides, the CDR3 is TGCAGCGTTGAGGGGGGCCCCGGGACCCAGTACTTC. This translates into CSVEGGPGTQYF.

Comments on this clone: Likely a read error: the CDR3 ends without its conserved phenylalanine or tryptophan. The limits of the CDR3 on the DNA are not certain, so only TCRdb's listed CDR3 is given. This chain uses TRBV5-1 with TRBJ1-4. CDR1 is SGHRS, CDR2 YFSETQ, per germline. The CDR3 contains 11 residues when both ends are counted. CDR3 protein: CASSSAEGGFG.

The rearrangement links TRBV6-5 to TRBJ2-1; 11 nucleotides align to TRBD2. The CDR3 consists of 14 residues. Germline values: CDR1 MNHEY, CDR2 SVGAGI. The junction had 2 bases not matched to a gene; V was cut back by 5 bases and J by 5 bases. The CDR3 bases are TGTGCCAGCAGTCTTAGCGGGAGGGACAATGAGCAGTTCTTC. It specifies CASSLSGRDNEQFF.

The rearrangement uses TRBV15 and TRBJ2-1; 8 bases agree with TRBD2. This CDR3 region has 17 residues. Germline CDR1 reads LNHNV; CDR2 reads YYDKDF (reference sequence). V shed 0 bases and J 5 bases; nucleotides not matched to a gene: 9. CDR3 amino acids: CATSRDRGLVNDNEQFF. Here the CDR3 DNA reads TGTGCCACCAGCAGAGATAGGGGACTAGTTAATGACAATGAGCAGTTCTTC.

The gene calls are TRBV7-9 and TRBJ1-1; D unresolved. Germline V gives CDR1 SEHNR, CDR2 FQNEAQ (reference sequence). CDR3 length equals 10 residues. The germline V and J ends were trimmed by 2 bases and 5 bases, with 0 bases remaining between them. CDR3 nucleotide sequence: TGTGCCAGCAGCTTAACTGAAGCTTTCTTT. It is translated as CASSLTEAFF.

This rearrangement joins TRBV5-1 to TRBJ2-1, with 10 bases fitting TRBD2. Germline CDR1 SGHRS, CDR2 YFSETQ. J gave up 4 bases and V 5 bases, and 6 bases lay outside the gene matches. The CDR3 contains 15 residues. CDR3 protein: CASRSGAGGYNEQFF. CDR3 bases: TGCGCCAGCAGATCCGGAGCGGGAGGGTACAATGAGCAGTTCTTC.

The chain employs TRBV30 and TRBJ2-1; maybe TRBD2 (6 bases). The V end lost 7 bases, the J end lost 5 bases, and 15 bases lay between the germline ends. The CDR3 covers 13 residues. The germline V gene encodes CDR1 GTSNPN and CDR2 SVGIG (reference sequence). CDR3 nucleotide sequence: TGTGCCTCGGCCGGGACTTCCCACAATGAGCAGTTCTTC. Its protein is CASAGTSHNEQFF.

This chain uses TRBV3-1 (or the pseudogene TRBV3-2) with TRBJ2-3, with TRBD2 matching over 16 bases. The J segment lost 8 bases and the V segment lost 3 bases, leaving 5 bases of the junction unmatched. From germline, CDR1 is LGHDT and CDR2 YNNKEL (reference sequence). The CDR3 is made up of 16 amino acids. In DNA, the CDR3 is TGTGCCAGCAGCCAGGCTGGGACTAGCGGGAGGGGTACGCAGTATTTT. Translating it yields CASSQAGTSGRGTQYF.

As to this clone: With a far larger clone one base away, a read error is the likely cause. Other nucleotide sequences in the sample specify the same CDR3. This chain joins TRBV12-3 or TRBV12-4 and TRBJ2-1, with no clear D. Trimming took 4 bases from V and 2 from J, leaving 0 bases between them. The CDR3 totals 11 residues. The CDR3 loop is CASSSYNEQFF. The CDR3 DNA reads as TGTGCCAGCAGTTCCTACAATGAGCAGTTCTTC.

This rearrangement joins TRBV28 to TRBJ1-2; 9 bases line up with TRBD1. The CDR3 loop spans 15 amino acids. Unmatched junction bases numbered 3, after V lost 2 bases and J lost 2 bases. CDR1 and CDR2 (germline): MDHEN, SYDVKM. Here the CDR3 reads CASSLRGQGNYGYTF. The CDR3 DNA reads TGTGCCAGCAGTTTAAGGGGACAGGGCAACTATGGCTACACCTTC.

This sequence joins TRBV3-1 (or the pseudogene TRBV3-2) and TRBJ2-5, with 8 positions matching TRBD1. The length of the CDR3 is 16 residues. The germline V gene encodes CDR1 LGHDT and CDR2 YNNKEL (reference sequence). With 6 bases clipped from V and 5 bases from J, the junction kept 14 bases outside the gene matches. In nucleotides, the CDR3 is TGTGCCAGCAGTCACCCCGACAGGGGTTGGAGGGAGACCCAGTACTTC. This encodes CASSHPDRGWRETQYF.

This CDR3 is CASRRQGMNTEAFF. The CDR3 DNA sequence: TGTGCCAGCAGACGACAGGGAATGAACACTGAAGCTTTCTTT. The rearrangement joins TRBV6-5 to TRBJ1-1, with TRBD1 matching 7 bases. This CDR3 comprises 14 residues. The germline V gene has CDR1 MNHEY and CDR2 SVGAGI. V shed 6 bases, J shed 0 bases, and the junction held 4 bases outside the gene matches.

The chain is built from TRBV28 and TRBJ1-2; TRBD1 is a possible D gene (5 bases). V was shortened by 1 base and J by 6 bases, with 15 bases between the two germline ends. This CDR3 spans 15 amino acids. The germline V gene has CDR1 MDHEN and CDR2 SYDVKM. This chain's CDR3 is CASSLLLTGRHGYTF. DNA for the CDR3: TGTGCCAGCAGTTTATTACTCACAGGTAGACATGGCTACACCTTC.

Here the CDR3 reads CASSIDPRTGSGYTF. CDR3 nucleotides: TGTGCCAGTAGTATAGACCCCCGGACAGGGAGCGGCTACACCTTC. J is TRBJ1-2 and V is TRBV19, with 8 bases identical to TRBD1. The CDR3 is 15 residues long. Germline-derived CDR1 and CDR2 are LNHDA and SQIVND (reference sequence). The V gene end was trimmed by 0 bases and the J gene end by 8 bases; junction bases not matched to a gene: 8. Full variable domain (remainder filled in from reference TRBV19 and TRBJ1-2): DGGITQSPKYLFRKEGQNVTLSCEQNLNHDAMYWYRQDPGQGLRLIYYSQIVNDFQKGDIAEGYSVSREKKESFPLTVTSAQKNPTAFYLCASSIDPRTGSGYTFGSGTRLTVV.

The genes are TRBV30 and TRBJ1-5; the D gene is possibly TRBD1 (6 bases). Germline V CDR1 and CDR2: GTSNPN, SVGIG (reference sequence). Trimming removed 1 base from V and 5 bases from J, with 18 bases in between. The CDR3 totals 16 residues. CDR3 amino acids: CAWSAGQILTDQPQHF. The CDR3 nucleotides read TGTGCCTGGAGTGCAGGACAGATTCTAACGGATCAGCCCCAGCATTTT.

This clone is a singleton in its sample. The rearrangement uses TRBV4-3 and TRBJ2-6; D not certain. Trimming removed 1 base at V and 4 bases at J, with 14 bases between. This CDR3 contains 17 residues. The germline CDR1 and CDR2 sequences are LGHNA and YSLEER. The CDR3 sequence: CASSQGEVGTGANVLTF. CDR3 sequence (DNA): TGCGCCAGCAGCCAAGGAGAGGTGGGAACCGGGGCCAACGTCCTGACTTTC.

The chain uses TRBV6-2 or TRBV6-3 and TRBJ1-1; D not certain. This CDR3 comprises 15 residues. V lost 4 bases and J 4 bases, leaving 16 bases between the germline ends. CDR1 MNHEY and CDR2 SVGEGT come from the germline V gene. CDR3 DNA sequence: TGTGCCAGCAGTTCAGAGACCAGGCAGGCCACTGAAGCTTTCTTT. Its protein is CASSSETRQATEAFF.

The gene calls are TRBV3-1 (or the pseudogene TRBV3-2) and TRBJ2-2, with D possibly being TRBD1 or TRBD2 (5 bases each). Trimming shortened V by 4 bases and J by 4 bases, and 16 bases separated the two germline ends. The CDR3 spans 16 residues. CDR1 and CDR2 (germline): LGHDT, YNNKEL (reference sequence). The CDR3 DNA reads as TGTGCCAGCAGCCGTAGAGGTGGGACGGGCACCGGGGAGCTGTTTTTT. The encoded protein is CASSRRGGTGTGELFF.

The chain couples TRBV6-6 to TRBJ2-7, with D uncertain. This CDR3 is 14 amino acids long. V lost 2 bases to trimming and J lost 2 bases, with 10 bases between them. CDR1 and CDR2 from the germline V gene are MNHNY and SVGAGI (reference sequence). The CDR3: CASSYGSPAYEQYF. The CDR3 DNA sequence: TGTGCCAGCAGTTACGGATCACCTGCCTACGAGCAGTACTTC.

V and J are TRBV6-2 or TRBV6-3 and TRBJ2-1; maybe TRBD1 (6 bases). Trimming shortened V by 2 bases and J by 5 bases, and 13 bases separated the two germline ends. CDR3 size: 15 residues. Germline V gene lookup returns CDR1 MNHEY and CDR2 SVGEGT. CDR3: CASSYGRGKDNEQFF. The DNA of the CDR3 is TGTGCCAGCAGTTACGGTAGGGGGAAGGACAATGAGCAGTTCTTC.

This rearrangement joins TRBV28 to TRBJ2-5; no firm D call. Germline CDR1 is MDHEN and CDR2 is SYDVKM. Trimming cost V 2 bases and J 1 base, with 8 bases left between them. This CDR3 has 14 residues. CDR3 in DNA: TGTGCCAGCAGTTTAACCGGTACCCAAGAGACCCAGTACTTC. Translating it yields CASSLTGTQETQYF.